This T cell receptor (beta chain) was observed in a study of CD8+ T cells in alopecia areata. Study-level results: In scalp samples, resident alphabeta T cells of normal skin are also sequenced. Affected scalp, especially in alopecia totalis/universalis, had a higher clonality than normal scalp did.

CDR3 size: 17 residues. V shed 6 bases and J 5 bases; nucleotides not matched to a gene: 19. CDR1 is SQVTM, CDR2 ANQGSEA, per germline. Of note for this clone: Its antigen is not known.

Researchers gathered lesional scalp punch biopsies and peripheral blood from patients with alopecia areata. PBMCs provided sorted CD4+ and CD8+ T cells. RNA, once extracted, was reverse transcribed into cDNA for use as the sequencing template. Some clones are missing from TCRdb's copy, which holds only in-frame ones; the method was immunoSEQ multiplex PCR. The table shows about 200,000 clones, with approximately 52% occurring only once. The input for sequencing was CD4+ T cells sorted from blood, taken at week 0. This chain uses TRBV29-1 with TRBJ1-1, with TRBD1 matching 9 bases. This TCR came from a human donor with alopecia areata. The CDR3 is CSVVPGQGSLRGTEAFF. CDR3 nucleotides: TGCAGCGTCGTACCGGGACAGGGTTCCCTTAGAGGGACTGAAGCTTTCTTT.